This TCR beta chain was identified in a study of regulatory T cells in long-lasting Graves disease. Overall study results and limits: Relative to new patients (approximately 1,000), persistent patients exhibited greater sharing of public clonotypes (2,741).

CDR1 and CDR2 from the germline V gene are MNHEY and SVGEGT. Trimming pared 2 bases from V and 4 bases from J, leaving 6 bases between. The CDR3 has 12 residues. Building of the TCR beta libraries involved iRepertoire HTBI primers and Arm-PCR of CDR3 regions. TCRdb used MiXCR to reprocess the multiplex PCR reads, holding one entry per CDR3 protein. The table lists roughly 400,000 distinct CDR3 sequences, around 20% of them singletons. In this sample, this clonotype turned up many times. The antigen is unknown. Time point indicated: persistent/refractory GD, antithyroid drugs over 5 years with positive TRAb. The authors made the TCR library using RNA they extracted from PBMCs.

The origin of this receptor is a female donor with Graves disease. The sequenced sample was peripheral blood mononuclear cells (PBMCs), obtained when the disease was refractory, from a patient treated with antithyroid drugs. The chain joins TRBV6-2 or TRBV6-3 to TRBJ2-7; D remains unclear. CDR3 coding DNA: TGTGCCAGCAGTTACCCCACGTACGAGCAGTACTTC. It translates to CASSYPTYEQYF.